This entry concerns a single T cell receptor beta chain. The data originate from a study of T cell changes during pregnancy in multiple sclerosis. Germline CDR1 and CDR2: SGHTA and FQGNSA. CDR3 length equals 12 residues. V was shortened by 4 bases and J by 3 bases, with 7 bases between the two germline ends. Assay used: immunoSEQ multiplex PCR; TCRdb lists only in-frame clones, some missing. The repertoire holds 90,000 or so clones, with approximately 89% as singletons. The sample in question was peripheral blood, obtained before pregnancy. The sequence was obtained from a female donor with multiple sclerosis, enrolled in a pregnancy study. V usage is TRBV7-2 and J usage is TRBJ2-7, with D unclear. This chain's CDR3 is CASSSTYYEQYF. CDR3 nucleotide sequence: TGTGCCAGCAGCTCCACCTACTACGAGCAGTACTTC.